One sample yielded the 14 T cell receptor beta chains listed below, sequenced in a study of PD-L1 blockade in urothelial cancer. Regarding time point: pretreatment peripheral blood. The method was immunoSEQ multiplex PCR; TCRdb's version includes in-frame clones alone and lacks a portion of them. The repertoire has roughly 100,000 clones, roughly 90% of them found once; the top ten carry around 0.94%. This sample comprised PBMCs, obtained around atezolizumab (anti-PD-L1) treatment. These receptors were taken from a woman older than 75 with urothelial cancer.

CDR3 in DNA: TGCGCCAGCAGCGACGGACTAGCTTTCGGTGAGCAGTTCTTC. It translates to CASSDGLAFGEQFF. This chain links TRBV5-1 with TRBJ2-1; TRBD2 matches at 8 bases. V trimming: 4 bases; J trimming: 9 bases; junction bases outside the gene matches: 9. Germline CDR1 SGHRS, CDR2 YFSETQ. The CDR3 extends over 14 amino acids.

The chain has TRBV27 and TRBJ1-2, with D unclear. The CDR3 extends over 14 amino acids. Trimming stripped 0 bases from V and 4 bases from J, with 9 bases between. CDR1 MNHEY and CDR2 SMNVEV come from the germline V gene (reference sequence). CDR3 sequence reads: CASSLSPVLYGYTF. The CDR3 DNA sequence: TGTGCCAGCAGTTTATCCCCAGTCCTCTATGGCTACACCTTC.

V usage is TRBV5-1 and J usage is TRBJ1-1; D possibly corresponds to TRBD1 (6 bases). V lost 4 bases and J lost 6, with 10 bases in between. This CDR3 contains 12 residues. Germline V gives CDR1 SGHRS, CDR2 YFSETQ. The CDR3 region has the DNA TGCGCCAGCAGCCAGGGGCGTTCTGAAGCTTTCTTT. It encodes CASSQGRSEAFF.

This clone was seen a handful of times. The rearrangement uses TRBV19 and TRBJ1-5; 7 nucleotides align to TRBD1. Germline lookup yields CDR1 LNHDA and CDR2 SQIVND (reference sequence). The CDR3 totals 17 residues. J lost 5 bases, V lost 6 bases, and 16 bases had no gene match. CDR3 bases: TGTGCCAGTAGAGATTCAGGGGGTAGTTTGGGATATCAGCCCCAGCATTTT. This encodes CASRDSGGSLGYQPQHF.

V usage is TRBV10-3 and J usage is TRBJ1-1; the match to TRBD1 covers 9 bases. The germline gives CDR1 ENHRY, CDR2 SYGVKD. The J segment lost 7 bases and the V segment lost 3 bases, leaving 12 bases of the junction unmatched. The length of the CDR3 is 16 residues. As DNA, the CDR3 is TGTGCCATCAGTGAAATCCCGGGACAGGGAGTCAATGAAGCTTTCTTT. It encodes CAISEIPGQGVNEAFF.

This chain links TRBV27 with TRBJ2-2; D is unresolved. Germline V gives CDR1 MNHEY, CDR2 SMNVEV (reference sequence). CDR3 length: 11 amino acids. V lost 7 bases and J lost 6, with 6 bases in between. This CDR3 reads CASKRAGELFF. The CDR3, as DNA: TGTGCCAGCAAAAGAGCCGGGGAGCTGTTTTTT.

This rearrangement joins TRBV5-1 to TRBJ2-7; a weak D match, TRBD1 (6 bases). V was cut by 5 bases and J by 0 bases, with 12 bases left in between. CDR3 length equals 14 residues. CDR1 and CDR2 from the germline V gene are SGHRS and YFSETQ. The CDR3 loop reads CASSQRTDSYEQYF. The CDR3 DNA is TGCGCCAGCAGTCAACGGACAGACTCCTACGAGCAGTACTTC. The full variable domain, completed using reference TRBV5-1 and TRBJ2-7, is KAGVTQTPRYLIKTRGQQVTLSCSPISGHRSVSWYQQTPGQGLQFLFEYFSETQRNKGNFPGRFSGRQFSNSRSEMNVSTLELGDSALYLCASSQRTDSYEQYFGPGTRLTVT.

The chain uses TRBV28 and TRBJ2-6; D is undetermined. Trimming cost V 5 bases and J 1 base, with 12 bases left between them. The CDR3 has 16 amino acids. Germline loops: CDR1 MDHEN, CDR2 SYDVKM. The CDR3 DNA reads as TGTGCCAGCAGTCCCATCGGGTTGTCTGGGGCCAACGTCCTGACTTTC. Its protein product is CASSPIGLSGANVLTF.

This clone was picked up a small number of times. The V call is TRBV7-9, the J call TRBJ1-2; D is unclear. Germline V gene data show CDR1 as SEHNR and CDR2 as FQNEAQ (reference sequence). CDR3 length equals 10 residues. V was trimmed by 5 bases and J by 14 bases, leaving 12 bases between them. Written as DNA, the CDR3 is TGTGCCAGCAGCCCACAGTATGGGACCTTC. Residues: CASSPQYGTF.

This chain uses TRBV19 with TRBJ2-1, with 14 nucleotides matching TRBD2. Unmatched junction bases numbered 4, after V lost 5 bases and J lost 13 bases. This CDR3 has 13 residues. Germline CDR1 is LNHDA and CDR2 is SQIVND (reference sequence). The DNA of the CDR3 is TGTGCCAGTAGTCCGGGACTAGCGGGAGTACAGTTCTTC. This sequence encodes CASSPGLAGVQFF.

The chain has TRBV7-9 and TRBJ2-7; D is ambiguous. The germline V gene has CDR1 SEHNR and CDR2 FQNEAQ (reference sequence). Deletions cut 2 bases from V and 6 bases from J, with 8 bases between. The CDR3 sequence is 12 residues long. Here the CDR3 reads CASSLIEVEQYF. In nucleotides, the CDR3 is TGTGCCAGCAGCTTAATTGAGGTCGAGCAGTACTTC.

The chain is built from TRBV6-5 and TRBJ2-7; maybe TRBD1 (6 bases). Germline loops: CDR1 MNHEY, CDR2 SVGAGI. The CDR3 totals 11 residues. Trimming took 8 bases from V and 3 from J, leaving 8 bases between them. The CDR3 spells CASQQGYEQYF. The CDR3 DNA reads TGTGCCAGCCAACAGGGCTACGAGCAGTACTTC.

The V call is TRBV15, the J call TRBJ2-7; a possible D gene is TRBD1 (6 bases). The V gene lost 6 bases and the J gene lost 2 bases, with 17 bases spanning the gap. The germline gives CDR1 LNHNV, CDR2 YYDKDF (reference sequence). The CDR3 has 15 residues. CDR3 in amino acids: CATSESFQGTYEQYF. In nucleotides, the CDR3 is TGTGCCACCAGTGAAAGTTTTCAGGGGACCTACGAGCAGTACTTC.

The chain has TRBV27 and TRBJ1-5, with no clear D. V dropped 5 bases and J dropped 9 bases, with 17 bases sitting between them. Germline CDR1 reads MNHEY; CDR2 reads SMNVEV (reference sequence). This CDR3 has 14 residues. CDR3 nucleotides: TGTGCCAGCAGTCCCTCGACAAGGCCCGGGCCCCAGCATTTT. Translation gives CASSPSTRPGPQHF.